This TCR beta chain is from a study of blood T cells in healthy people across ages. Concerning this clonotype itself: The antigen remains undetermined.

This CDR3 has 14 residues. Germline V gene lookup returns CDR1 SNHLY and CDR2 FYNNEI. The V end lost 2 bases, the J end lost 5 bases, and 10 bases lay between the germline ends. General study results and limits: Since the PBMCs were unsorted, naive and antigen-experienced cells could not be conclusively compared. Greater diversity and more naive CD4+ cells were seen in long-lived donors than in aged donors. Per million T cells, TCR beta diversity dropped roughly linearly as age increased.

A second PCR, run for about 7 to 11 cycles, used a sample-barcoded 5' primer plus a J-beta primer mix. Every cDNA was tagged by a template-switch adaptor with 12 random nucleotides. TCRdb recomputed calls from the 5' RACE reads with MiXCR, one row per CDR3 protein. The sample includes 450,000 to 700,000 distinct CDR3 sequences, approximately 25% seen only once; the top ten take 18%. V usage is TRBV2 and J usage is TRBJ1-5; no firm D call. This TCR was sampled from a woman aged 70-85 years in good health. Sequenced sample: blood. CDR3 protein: CASSEQVGYQPQHF. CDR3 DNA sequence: TGTGCCAGCAGTGAACAGGTGGGATATCAGCCCCAGCATTTT. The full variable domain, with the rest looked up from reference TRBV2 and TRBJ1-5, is EPEVTQTPSHQVTQMGQEVILRCVPISNHLYFYWYRQILGQKVEFLVSFYNNEISEKSEIFDDQFSVERPDGSNFTLKIRSTKLEDSAMYFCASSEQVGYQPQHFGDGTRLSIL.